There are many counts of the clone carrying this TCR beta chain. Amplification of TCR beta CDR3 regions was performed using RNA transcripts as template. A first-round RT-PCR of the TCR CDR3 used the HTBI primer set. Using its own MiXCR run on the multiplex PCR reads, TCRdb lists one record per CDR3 protein. This table has 370,000 or so distinct CDR3 sequences, roughly 25% appearing once. This sample is part of a study of T cells in Graves' hyperthyroidism and ophthalmopathy. Germline trimming cut 3 bases from V and 5 bases from J; bases unmatched to any gene: 3. The CDR3 runs to 15 residues. The sequenced material came from blood. J is TRBJ2-1 and V is TRBV12-3 or TRBV12-4, with TRBD2 matching over 11 bases. This TCR came from a man in his fifties or sixties with Graves' hyperthyroidism. This CDR3 is CASSFATSGDNEQFF. In DNA form, the CDR3 reads TGTGCCAGCAGTTTCGCGACTAGCGGGGACAATGAGCAGTTCTTC.